Below, 10 T cell receptor beta chains from the same sample are listed, as sequenced in a study of OX40 agonist ivuxolimab in advanced cancers. Data came from immunoSEQ multiplex PCR; TCRdb stores just in-frame clones and leaves some out. The sample shows approximately 87,000 clones, around 91% of them seen only once. Material: CD4+ or CD8+ T cells sorted from blood, obtained in a trial of the OX40 agonist ivuxolimab. The source of these receptors is an adult with an advanced solid tumor such as melanoma, head and neck, liver or kidney cancer.

This clone came up once. V and J are TRBV5-6 and TRBJ2-7; tentatively, D is TRBD1 (6 bases). The germline CDR1 and CDR2 sequences are SGHDT and YYEEEE. The germline V and J ends were trimmed by 1 base and 0 bases, with 8 bases remaining between them. The CDR3 is made up of 14 amino acids. CDR3 residues: CASSLTGPSYEQYF. CDR3 DNA: TGTGCCAGCAGCTTGACAGGGCCCTCCTACGAGCAGTACTTC.

This chain uses TRBV5-4 with TRBJ2-3; perhaps TRBD2 as D (5 bases). The CDR3 consists of 14 residues. The ends were cut back, 3 bases at V and 1 base at J, with 9 bases in the middle. The V gene's germline CDR1 is SGHNT and CDR2 YYREEE (reference sequence). The CDR3 DNA reads TGTGCCAGCAGCTACGTGAGGGGCACAGATACGCAGTATTTT. Its translation: CASSYVRGTDTQYF. The full variable domain, with the rest looked up from reference TRBV5-4 and TRBJ2-3, is ETGVTQSPTHLIKTRGQQVTLRCSSQSGHNTVSWYQQALGQGPQFIFQYYREEENGRGNFPPRFSGLQFPNYSSELNVNALELDDSALYLCASSYVRGTDTQYFGPGTRLTVL.

V and J are TRBV9 and TRBJ2-5; no clear D. V lost 0 bases and J lost 4, with 7 bases in between. There are 13 residues in the CDR3. Germline CDR1 SGDLS, CDR2 YYNGEE. CDR3 nucleotides: TGTGCCAGCAGCGTAGGTGCAGGAGAGACCCAGTACTTC. Residues: CASSVGAGETQYF. The whole variable domain, filled in from reference TRBV9 and TRBJ2-5, reads DSGVTQTPKHLITATGQRVTLRCSPRSGDLSVYWYQQSLDQGLQFLIQYYNGEERAKGNILERFSAQQFPDLHSELNLSSLELGDSALYFCASSVGAGETQYFGPGTRLLVL.

The chain recombines TRBV27 with TRBJ2-7; D is ambiguous. CDR3 length: 11 amino acids. The germline gives CDR1 MNHEY, CDR2 SMNVEV (reference sequence). V shed 5 bases and J shed 4 bases, with 6 bases lying between them. The CDR3 sequence: CASSAAYEQYF. The CDR3 nucleotides read TGTGCCAGCAGTGCCGCGTACGAGCAGTACTTC.

J is TRBJ2-7 and V is TRBV5-1; tentative D call: TRBD2 (7 bases). This CDR3 is built from 15 residues. The germline V gene encodes CDR1 SGHRS and CDR2 YFSETQ. V was trimmed by 1 base and J by 2 bases, leaving 13 bases between them. CDR3 sequence: CASSLSGGHPYEQYF. The CDR3 DNA is TGCGCCAGCAGCTTGTCGGGGGGCCACCCCTACGAGCAGTACTTC.

This clone came up a few times. The chain employs TRBV9 and TRBJ2-2; 9 bases agree with TRBD2. This CDR3 has 15 residues. From germline, CDR1 is SGDLS and CDR2 YYNGEE. V lost 0 bases to trimming and J lost 7 bases; unmatched junction nucleotides: 4. The CDR3: CASSVGGRAIGELFF. The CDR3 nucleotides read TGTGCCAGCAGCGTAGGCGGGAGGGCCATCGGGGAGCTGTTTTTT.

This chain links TRBV11-2 with TRBJ2-7; 7 bases align to TRBD1. With V trimmed by 5 bases and J by 1 base, 8 bases remained unmatched. CDR1 and CDR2 (germline): SGHAT, FQNNGV. This CDR3 spans 15 amino acids. The CDR3 loop reads CASSRVRDRSYEQYF. CDR3 DNA: TGTGCCAGCAGCCGAGTCAGGGACAGATCCTACGAGCAGTACTTC.

The table lists this clone with a count of one. V usage is TRBV30 and J usage is TRBJ1-2; D ambiguous. Trimming cost V 2 bases and J 9 bases, with 16 bases left between them. Per germline, CDR1 GTSNPN and CDR2 SVGIG (reference sequence). The CDR3 has 13 residues. The CDR3 DNA follows: TGTGCCTGGAGTATGGAGCATCAACGGAGCTACACCTTC. Protein sequence: CAWSMEHQRSYTF.

The chain couples TRBV5-1 to TRBJ2-1; D is perhaps TRBD1 (5 bases). V lost 2 bases and J 1 base, leaving 10 bases between the germline ends. Germline CDR1 and CDR2: SGHRS and YFSETQ. The CDR3 runs 15 residues. The CDR3 bases are TGCGCCAGCAGCTTCGGCCCAGGGTCCTACAATGAGCAGTTCTTC. Translating it yields CASSFGPGSYNEQFF.

This chain links TRBV19 with TRBJ1-5; D call uncertain. The CDR3 extends over 13 amino acids. Per germline, CDR1 LNHDA and CDR2 SQIVND (reference sequence). Trimming cost V 1 base and J 4 bases, with 5 bases left between them. In DNA, the CDR3 is TGTGCCAGTAGTATAGCTTTAAATCAGCCCCAGCATTTT. Translation: CASSIALNQPQHF.